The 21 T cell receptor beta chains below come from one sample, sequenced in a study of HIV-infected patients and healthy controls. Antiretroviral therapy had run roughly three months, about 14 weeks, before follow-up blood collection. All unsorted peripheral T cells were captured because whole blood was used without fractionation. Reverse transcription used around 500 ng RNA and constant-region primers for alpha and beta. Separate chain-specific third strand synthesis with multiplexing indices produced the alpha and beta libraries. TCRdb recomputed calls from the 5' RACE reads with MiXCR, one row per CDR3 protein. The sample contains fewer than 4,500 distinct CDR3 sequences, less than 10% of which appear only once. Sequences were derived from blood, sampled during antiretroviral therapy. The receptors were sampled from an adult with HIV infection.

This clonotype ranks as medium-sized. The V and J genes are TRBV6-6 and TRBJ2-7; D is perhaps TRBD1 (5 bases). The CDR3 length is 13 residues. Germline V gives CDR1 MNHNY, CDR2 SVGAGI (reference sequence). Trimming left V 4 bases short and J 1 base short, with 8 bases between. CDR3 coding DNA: TGTGCCAGCAGTTCTCAGGGTTCCTACGAGCAGTACGTC. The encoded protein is CASSSQGSYEQYV.

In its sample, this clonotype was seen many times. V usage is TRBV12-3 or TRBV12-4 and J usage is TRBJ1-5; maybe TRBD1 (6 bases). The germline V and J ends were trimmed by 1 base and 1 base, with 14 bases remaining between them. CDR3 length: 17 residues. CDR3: CASSLGAGERSNQPQHF. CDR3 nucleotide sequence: TGTGCCAGCAGTTTAGGGGCAGGGGAGAGGAGCAATCAGCCCCAGCATTTT.

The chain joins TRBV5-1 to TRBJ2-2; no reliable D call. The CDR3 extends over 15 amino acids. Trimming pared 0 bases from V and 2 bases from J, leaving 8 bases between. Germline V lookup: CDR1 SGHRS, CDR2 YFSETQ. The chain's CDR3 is CASSLDRLNTGELFF. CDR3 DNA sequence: TGCGCCAGCAGCTTGGACAGACTCAACACCGGGGAGCTGTTTTTT.

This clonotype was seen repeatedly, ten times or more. CDR3 protein: CSALKAANTEAFF. The CDR3 coding sequence is TGCAGTGCTCTGAAAGCGGCGAACACTGAAGCTTTCTTT. The rearrangement joins TRBV20-1 to TRBJ1-1; D uncertain. The CDR3 length is 13 residues. CDR1 and CDR2 from the germline V gene are DFQATT and SNEGSKA (reference sequence). The V end lost 5 bases, the J end lost 1 base, and 11 bases lay between the germline ends.

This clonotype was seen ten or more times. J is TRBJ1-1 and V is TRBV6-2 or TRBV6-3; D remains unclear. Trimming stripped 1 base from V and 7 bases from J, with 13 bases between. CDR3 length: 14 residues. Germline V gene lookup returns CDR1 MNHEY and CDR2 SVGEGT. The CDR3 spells CASSYYPPNGEAFF. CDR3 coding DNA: TGTGCCAGCAGTTACTACCCCCCGAACGGTGAAGCTTTCTTT.

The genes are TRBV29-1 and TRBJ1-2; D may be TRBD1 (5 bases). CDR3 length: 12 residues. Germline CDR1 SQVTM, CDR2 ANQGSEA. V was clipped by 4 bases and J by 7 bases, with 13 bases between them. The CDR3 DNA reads TGCAGCGTTGGATCCCCCGGGGGTGGCTACACCTTC. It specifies CSVGSPGGGYTF.

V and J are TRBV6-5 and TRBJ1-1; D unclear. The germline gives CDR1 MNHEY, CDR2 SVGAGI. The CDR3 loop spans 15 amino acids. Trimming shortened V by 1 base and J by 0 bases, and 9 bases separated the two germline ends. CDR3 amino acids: CASSYFGSLNTEAFF. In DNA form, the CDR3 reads TGTGCCAGCAGTTACTTCGGGAGCTTGAACACTGAAGCTTTCTTT.

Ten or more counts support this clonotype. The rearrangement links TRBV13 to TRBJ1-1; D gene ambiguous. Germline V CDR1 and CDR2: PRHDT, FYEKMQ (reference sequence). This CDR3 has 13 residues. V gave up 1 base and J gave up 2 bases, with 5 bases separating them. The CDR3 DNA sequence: TGTGCCAGCAGCTTAGAGGTAAACACTGAAGCTTTCTTT. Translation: CASSLEVNTEAFF.

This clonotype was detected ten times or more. CDR3 amino acids: CASSPGPGPAYEQYF. In DNA form, the CDR3 reads TGCGCCAGCAGCCCCGGGCCGGGTCCCGCCTACGAGCAGTACTTC. The chain employs TRBV4-1 and TRBJ2-7; D remains ambiguous. CDR1 MGHRA and CDR2 YSYEKL come from the germline V gene. Trimming stripped 4 bases from V and 2 bases from J, with 15 bases between. The CDR3 is 15 amino acids.

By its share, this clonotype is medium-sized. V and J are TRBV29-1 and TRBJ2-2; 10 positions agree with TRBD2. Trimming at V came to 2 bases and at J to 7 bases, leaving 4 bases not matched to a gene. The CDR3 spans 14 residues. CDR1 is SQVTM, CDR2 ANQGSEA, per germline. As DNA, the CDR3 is TGCAGCGTTGAACTAGCGGGGGCCTTCGGGGAGCTGTTTTTT. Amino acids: CSVELAGAFGELFF.

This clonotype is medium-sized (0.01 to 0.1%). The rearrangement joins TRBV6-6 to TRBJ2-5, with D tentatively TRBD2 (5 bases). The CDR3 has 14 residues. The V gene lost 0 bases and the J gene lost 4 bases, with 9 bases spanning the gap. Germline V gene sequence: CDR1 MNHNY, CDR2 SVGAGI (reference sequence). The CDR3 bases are TGTGCCAGCAGTTACTCGCCGGGGTCAGAGACCCAGTACTTC. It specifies CASSYSPGSETQYF.

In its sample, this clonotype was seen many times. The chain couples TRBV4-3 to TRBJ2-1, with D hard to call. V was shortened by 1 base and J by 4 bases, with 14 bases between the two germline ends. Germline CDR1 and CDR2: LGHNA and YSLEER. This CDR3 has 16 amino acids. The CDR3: CASSQVYLGRYNEQFF. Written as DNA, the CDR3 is TGCGCCAGCAGCCAAGTTTACCTCGGCCGGTACAATGAGCAGTTCTTC.

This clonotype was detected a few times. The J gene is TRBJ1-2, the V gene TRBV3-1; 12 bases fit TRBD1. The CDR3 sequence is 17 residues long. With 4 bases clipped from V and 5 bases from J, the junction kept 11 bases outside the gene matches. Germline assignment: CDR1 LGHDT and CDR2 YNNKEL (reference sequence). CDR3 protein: CASSPDPGTGGGYGYTF. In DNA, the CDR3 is TGTGCCAGCAGCCCGGATCCCGGGACAGGGGGCGGATATGGCTACACCTTC.

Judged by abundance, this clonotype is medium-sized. The CDR3 region has the DNA TGCGCCAGCAGCCAAGAGGACCAATTGGGGACCCAGTACTTC. It yields the protein CASSQEDQLGTQYF. The rearrangement links TRBV4-1 to TRBJ2-5; D is unresolved. The ends were cut back, 0 bases at V and 7 bases at J, with 12 bases in the middle. Germline-derived CDR1 and CDR2 are MGHRA and YSYEKL. The CDR3 length is 14 residues.

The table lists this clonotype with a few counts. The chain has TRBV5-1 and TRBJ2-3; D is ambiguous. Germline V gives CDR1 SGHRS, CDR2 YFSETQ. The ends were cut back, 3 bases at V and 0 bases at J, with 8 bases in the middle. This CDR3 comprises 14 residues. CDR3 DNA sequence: TGCGCCAGCAGCTACCTGACTAGCACAGATACGCAGTATTTT. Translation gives CASSYLTSTDTQYF.

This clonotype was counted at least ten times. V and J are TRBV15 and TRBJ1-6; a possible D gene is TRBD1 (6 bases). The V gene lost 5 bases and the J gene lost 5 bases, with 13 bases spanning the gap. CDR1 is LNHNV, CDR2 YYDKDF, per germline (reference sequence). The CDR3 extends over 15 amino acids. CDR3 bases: TGTGCCACCAGCCGGCAGGGGTTCGATAATTCACCCCTCCACTTT. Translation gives CATSRQGFDNSPLHF. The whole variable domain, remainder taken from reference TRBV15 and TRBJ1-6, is DAMVIQNPRYQVTQFGKPVTLSCSQTLNHNVMYWYQQKSSQAPKLLFHYYDKDFNNEADTPDNFQSRRPNTSFCFLDIRSPGLGDTAMYLCATSRQGFDNSPLHFGNGTRLTVT.

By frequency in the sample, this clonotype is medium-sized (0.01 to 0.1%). This CDR3 reads CASSEGGFAEAFF. Here the CDR3 DNA reads TGTGCCAGCAGTGAAGGGGGGTTCGCTGAAGCTTTCTTT. V usage is TRBV6-1 and J usage is TRBJ1-1; D might be TRBD1 (5 bases). This CDR3 spans 13 amino acids. Germline CDR1 and CDR2: MNHNS and SASEGT. Trimming took 1 base from V and 6 from J, leaving 9 bases between them.

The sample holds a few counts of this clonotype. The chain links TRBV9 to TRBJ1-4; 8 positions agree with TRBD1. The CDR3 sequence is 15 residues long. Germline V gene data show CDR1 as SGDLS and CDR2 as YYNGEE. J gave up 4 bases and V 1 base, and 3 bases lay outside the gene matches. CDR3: CASSVRQGINEKLFF. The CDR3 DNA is TGTGCCAGCAGCGTACGACAGGGGATTAATGAAAAACTGTTTTTT.

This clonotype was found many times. The CDR3 DNA is TGTGCCAGCAGCACCATAGTTCAAGCGGATACGCAGTATTTT. This encodes CASSTIVQADTQYF. The rearrangement joins TRBV12-3 or TRBV12-4 to TRBJ2-3; no firm D call. The CDR3 covers 14 residues. Trimming removed 6 bases from V and 6 bases from J, with 16 bases in between.

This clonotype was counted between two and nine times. CDR3 DNA sequence: TGTGCCAGTTGGGATGGGGACAGGGGTTTCACAGATACGCAGTATTTT. Protein sequence: CASWDGDRGFTDTQYF. The chain recombines TRBV28 with TRBJ2-3; 10 bases align to TRBD1. The CDR3 runs 16 residues. With 9 bases clipped from V and 2 bases from J, the junction kept 11 bases outside the gene matches. Germline values: CDR1 MDHEN, CDR2 SYDVKM.

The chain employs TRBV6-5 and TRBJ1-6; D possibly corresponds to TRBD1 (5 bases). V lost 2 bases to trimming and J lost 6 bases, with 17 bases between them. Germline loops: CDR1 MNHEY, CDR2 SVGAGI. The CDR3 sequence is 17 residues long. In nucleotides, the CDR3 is TGTGCCAGCAGTTACCAAGGGTACGGGGGAGTTAATTCACCCCTCCACTTT. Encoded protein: CASSYQGYGGVNSPLHF.